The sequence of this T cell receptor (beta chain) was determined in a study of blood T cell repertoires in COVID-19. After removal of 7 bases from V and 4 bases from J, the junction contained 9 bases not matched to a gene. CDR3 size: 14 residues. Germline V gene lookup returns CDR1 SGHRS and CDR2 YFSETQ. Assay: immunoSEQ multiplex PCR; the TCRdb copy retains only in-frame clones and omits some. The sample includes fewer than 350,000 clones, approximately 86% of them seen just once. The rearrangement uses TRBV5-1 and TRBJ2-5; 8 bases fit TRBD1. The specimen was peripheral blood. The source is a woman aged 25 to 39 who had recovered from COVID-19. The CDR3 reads CASRRARGPETQYF. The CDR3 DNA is TGCGCCAGCCGCCGGGCCAGGGGGCCAGAGACCCAGTACTTC.